A single sample is the source of the 5 T cell receptor beta chains below, sequenced in a study of blood T cell repertoires in COVID-19. Only in-frame clones appear in the TCRdb table, and some are missing; sequencing was by immunoSEQ multiplex PCR. The sample has about 120,000 clones, roughly three quarters seen once; the top ten hold approximately 4%. Sample: peripheral blood. The source is a woman older than 75 with acute or convalescent COVID-19.

In the case of this clone: The same CDR3 arises from other DNA sequences in this sample as well. In nucleotides, the CDR3 is TGCGCCAGCAGCTTGGGACAGACAAGCTCCTACGAGCAGTACTTC. Its protein is CASSLGQTSSYEQYF. The chain joins TRBV5-1 to TRBJ2-7; possible D gene TRBD1, 5 bases. The CDR3 runs 15 residues. Germline values: CDR1 SGHRS, CDR2 YFSETQ. The germline V and J ends were trimmed by 0 bases and 0 bases, with 10 bases remaining between them. The whole variable domain, remainder taken from reference TRBV5-1 and TRBJ2-7, is KAGVTQTPRYLIKTRGQQVTLSCSPISGHRSVSWYQQTPGQGLQFLFEYFSETQRNKGNFPGRFSGRQFSNSRSEMNVSTLELGDSALYLCASSLGQTSSYEQYFGPGTRLTVT.

The chain joins TRBV11-1 to TRBJ2-7; D is perhaps TRBD2 (6 bases). V dropped 2 bases and J dropped 4 bases, with 18 bases sitting between them. Germline V gives CDR1 SGHAT, CDR2 FQDESV (reference sequence). The CDR3 has 16 residues. CDR3 nucleotide sequence: TGTGCCAGCAGCTTATCTGCTTCGGGAGCTGCTTACGAGCAGTACTTC. Its protein is CASSLSASGAAYEQYF. Drawing the rest from reference TRBV11-1 and TRBJ2-7, the complete variable domain is EAEVAQSPRYKITEKSQAVAFWCDPISGHATLYWYRQILGQGPELLVQFQDESVVDDSQLPKDRFSAERLKGVDSTLKIQPAELGDSAMYLCASSLSASGAAYEQYFGPGTRLTVT.

CDR3 in DNA: TGTGCCAGCAGCGTAGGCAGCGGGAGCTACAATGAGCAGTTCTTC. It yields the protein CASSVGSGSYNEQFF. The chain couples TRBV9 to TRBJ2-1; 8 bases map to TRBD2. Germline CDR1 and CDR2: SGDLS and YYNGEE. V shed 0 bases, J shed 3 bases, and the junction held 2 bases outside the gene matches. The length of the CDR3 is 15 residues.

This clone was seen a few times. This chain connects TRBV5-4 to TRBJ2-1, with a weak D call TRBD2 (6 bases). CDR1 is SGHNT and CDR2 is YYREEE in the germline V gene (reference sequence). This CDR3 comprises 13 residues. The germline V and J ends were trimmed by 2 bases and 8 bases, with 11 bases remaining between them. CDR3 region: CASSFFGSDEQFF. DNA of the CDR3: TGTGCCAGCAGCTTTTTCGGGAGCGATGAGCAGTTCTTC.

On this clone: The junction and the germline gene differ at one end; a read error may be behind it. V is TRBV6-5 and J is TRBJ1-4; unclear D gene. The CDR3 totals 11 residues. The germline V gene encodes CDR1 MNHEY and CDR2 SVGAGI. CDR3 nucleotides: TGTGCCAGCACCGGGAATGACAAACTGTTTTTT. Translating gives CASTGNDKLFF.